Sequencing of this T cell receptor beta chain was carried out in a study of shared clonotypes between healthy human individuals. TCRdb's copy holds only in-frame clones and misses some; the assay was immunoSEQ multiplex PCR. The sample holds fewer than 550,000 clones, about 80% seen once. Germline loops: CDR1 KGHSH, CDR2 LQKENI. This CDR3 spans 16 amino acids. The J segment lost 3 bases and the V segment lost 2 bases, leaving 4 bases of the junction unmatched. Material: PBMCs. The TCR was taken from a woman aged 40 to 49 in good health. Some clones in this sample may be carry-over from other donors' samples. The gene calls are TRBV18 and TRBJ1-3; 10 nucleotides line up with TRBD1. As DNA, the CDR3 is TGTGCCAGCTCACCAGACAGGGGGCGGTATGGAAACACCATATATTTT. This sequence encodes CASSPDRGRYGNTIYF.